This T cell receptor (beta chain) appears in the sequencing data of a study of blood T cell repertoires in COVID-19. Across the whole study: Samples representing acute and convalescent COVID-19 were sourced from the United States, Italy and Spain.

Trimming shortened V by 6 bases and J by 7 bases, and 21 bases separated the two germline ends. CDR1 LNHDA and CDR2 SQIVND come from the germline V gene (reference sequence). The CDR3 runs to 15 residues. In the original analysis: How many nucleated cells were present was estimated from reference gene primer amplification. Profiled with immunoSEQ multiplex PCR; TCRdb holds only in-frame clones, not every one. V and J calls and clone size are those listed in that table; D and trimming were worked out from the DNA. The data show 25,000 to 30,000 clones, around 90% seen once. The material sequenced was peripheral blood. The clonotype originates from a human donor in a cohort sampled during active COVID-19. The chain carries TRBV19 and TRBJ1-2, with D maybe TRBD1 (5 bases). CDR3 amino acids: CASSPPRGETGGYTF. For the CDR3, the DNA is TGTGCCAGTAGCCCCCCGCGGGGGGAGACGGGTGGCTACACCTTC.